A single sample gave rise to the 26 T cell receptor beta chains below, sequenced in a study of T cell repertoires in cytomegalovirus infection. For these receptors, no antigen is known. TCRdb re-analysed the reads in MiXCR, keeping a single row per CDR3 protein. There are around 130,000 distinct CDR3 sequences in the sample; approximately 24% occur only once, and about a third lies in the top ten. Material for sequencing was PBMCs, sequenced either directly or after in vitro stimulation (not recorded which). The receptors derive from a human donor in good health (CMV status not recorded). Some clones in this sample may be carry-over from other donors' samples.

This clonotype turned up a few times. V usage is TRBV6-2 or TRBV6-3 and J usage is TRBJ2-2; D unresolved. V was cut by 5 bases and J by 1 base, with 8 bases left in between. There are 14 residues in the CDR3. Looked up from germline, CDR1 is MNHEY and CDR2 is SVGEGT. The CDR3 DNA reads TGTGCCAGCAGTCCTCAACTGAACACCGGGGAGCTGTTTTTT. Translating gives CASSPQLNTGELFF.

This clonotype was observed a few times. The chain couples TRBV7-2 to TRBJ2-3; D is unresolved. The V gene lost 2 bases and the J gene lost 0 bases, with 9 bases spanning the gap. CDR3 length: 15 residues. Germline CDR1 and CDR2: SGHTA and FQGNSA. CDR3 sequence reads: CASSLWAGSTDTQYF. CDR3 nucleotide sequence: TGTGCCAGCAGCTTATGGGCCGGGAGCACAGATACGCAGTATTTT.

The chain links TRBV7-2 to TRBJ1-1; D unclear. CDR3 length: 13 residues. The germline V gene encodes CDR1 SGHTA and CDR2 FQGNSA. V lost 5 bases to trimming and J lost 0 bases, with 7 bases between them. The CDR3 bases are TGTGCCAGCAGCCCGTACGTGAACACTGAAGCTTTCTTT. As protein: CASSPYVNTEAFF.

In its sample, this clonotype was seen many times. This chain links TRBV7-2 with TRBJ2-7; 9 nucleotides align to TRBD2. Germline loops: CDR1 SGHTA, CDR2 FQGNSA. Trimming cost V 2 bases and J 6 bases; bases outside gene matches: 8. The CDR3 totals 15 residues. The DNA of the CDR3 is TGTGCCAGCAGCTTAAGCGGCGGGAGGGCGGTCGAGCAGTACGTC. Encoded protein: CASSLSGGRAVEQYV.

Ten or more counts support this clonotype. The CDR3 is CAISESTSAYYNEQFF. DNA for the CDR3: TGTGCCATCAGTGAGTCGACTAGCGCCTACTACAATGAGCAGTTCTTC. V gene TRBV10-3 combines with J gene TRBJ2-1; 8 bases agree with TRBD2. The CDR3 runs to 16 residues. J was trimmed by 3 bases and V by 0 bases; bases with no gene match: 4. Germline-derived CDR1 and CDR2 are ENHRY and SYGVKD.

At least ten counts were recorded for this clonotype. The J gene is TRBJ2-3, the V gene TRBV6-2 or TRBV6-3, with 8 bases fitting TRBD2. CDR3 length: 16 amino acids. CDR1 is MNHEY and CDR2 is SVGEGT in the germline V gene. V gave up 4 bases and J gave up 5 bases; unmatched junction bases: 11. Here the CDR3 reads CASSFPSGRVEDTQYF. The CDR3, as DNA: TGTGCCAGCAGTTTCCCCTCCGGGAGGGTTGAAGATACGCAGTATTTT.

Here the CDR3 DNA reads TGTGCCAGCAGTTTCCAACCTACCGGGACAGAGTTCAATGAGCAGTTCTTC. Its translation is CASSFQPTGTEFNEQFF. The gene calls are TRBV6-2 or TRBV6-3 and TRBJ2-1; 7 positions agree with TRBD1. The length of the CDR3 is 17 residues. Germline CDR1 MNHEY, CDR2 SVGEGT. Trimming at V came to 4 bases and at J to 6 bases, leaving 15 bases not matched to a gene.

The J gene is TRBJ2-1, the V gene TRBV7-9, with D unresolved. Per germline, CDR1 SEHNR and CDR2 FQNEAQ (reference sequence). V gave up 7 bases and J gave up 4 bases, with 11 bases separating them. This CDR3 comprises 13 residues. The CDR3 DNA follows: TGTGCCAGCACCAGCCCCCAGTACAATGAGCAGTTCTTC. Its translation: CASTSPQYNEQFF.

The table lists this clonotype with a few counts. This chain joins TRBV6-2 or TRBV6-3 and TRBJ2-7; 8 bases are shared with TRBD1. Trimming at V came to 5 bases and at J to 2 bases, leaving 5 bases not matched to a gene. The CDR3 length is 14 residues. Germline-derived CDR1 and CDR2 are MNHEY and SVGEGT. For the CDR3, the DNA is TGTGCCAGCAGTACACAGGGGGGCACCTACGAGCAGTACGTC. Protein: CASSTQGGTYEQYV.

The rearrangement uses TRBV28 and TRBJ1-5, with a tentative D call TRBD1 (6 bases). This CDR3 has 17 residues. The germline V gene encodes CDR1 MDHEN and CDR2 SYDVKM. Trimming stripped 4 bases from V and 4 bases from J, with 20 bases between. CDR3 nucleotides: TGTGCCAGCAGTTCCTTCGGCAGGGGCGGGGGAAATCAGCCCCAGCATTTT. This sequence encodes CASSSFGRGGGNQPQHF.

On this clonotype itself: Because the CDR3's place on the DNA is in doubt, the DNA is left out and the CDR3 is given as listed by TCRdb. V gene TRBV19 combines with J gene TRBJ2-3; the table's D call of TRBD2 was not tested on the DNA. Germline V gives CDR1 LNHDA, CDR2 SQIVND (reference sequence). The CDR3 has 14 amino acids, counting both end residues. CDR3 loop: CASTSGGPEDTQYF.

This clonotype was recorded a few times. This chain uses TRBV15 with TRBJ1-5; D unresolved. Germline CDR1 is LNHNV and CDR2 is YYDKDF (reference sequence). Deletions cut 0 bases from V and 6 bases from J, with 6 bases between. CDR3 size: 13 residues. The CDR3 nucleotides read TGTGCCACCAGCAGAGATGTCGGTCAGCCCCAGCATTTT. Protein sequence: CATSRDVGQPQHF.

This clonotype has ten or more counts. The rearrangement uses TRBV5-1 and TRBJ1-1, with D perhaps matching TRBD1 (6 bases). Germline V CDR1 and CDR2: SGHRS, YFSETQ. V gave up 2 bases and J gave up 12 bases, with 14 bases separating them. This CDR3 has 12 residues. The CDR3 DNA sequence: TGCGCCAGCAGCTTCGGGGGGCACAAAACTTTCTTT. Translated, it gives CASSFGGHKTFF.

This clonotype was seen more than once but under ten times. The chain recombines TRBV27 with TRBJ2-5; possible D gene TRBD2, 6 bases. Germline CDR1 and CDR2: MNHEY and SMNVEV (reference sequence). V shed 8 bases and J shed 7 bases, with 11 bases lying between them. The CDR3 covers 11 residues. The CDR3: CASLKGGTQYF. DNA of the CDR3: TGTGCCAGCCTAAAGGGAGGGACCCAGTACTTC.

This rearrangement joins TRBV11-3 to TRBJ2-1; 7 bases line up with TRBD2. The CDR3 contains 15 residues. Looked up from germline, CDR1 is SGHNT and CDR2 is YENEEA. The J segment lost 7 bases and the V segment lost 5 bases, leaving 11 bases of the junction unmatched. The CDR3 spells CASSQRGGSGNEQFF. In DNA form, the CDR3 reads TGTGCCAGCAGCCAACGCGGGGGATCAGGAAATGAGCAGTTCTTC.

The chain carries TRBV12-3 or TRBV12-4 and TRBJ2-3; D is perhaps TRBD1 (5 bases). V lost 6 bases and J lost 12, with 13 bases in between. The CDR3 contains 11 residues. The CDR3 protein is CASRETDSQYF. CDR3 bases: TGTGCCAGCAGGGAGACAGACAGCCAGTATTTT.

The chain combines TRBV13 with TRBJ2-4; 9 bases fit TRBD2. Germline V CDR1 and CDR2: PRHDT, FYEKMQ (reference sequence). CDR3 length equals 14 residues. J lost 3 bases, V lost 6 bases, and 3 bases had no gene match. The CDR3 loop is CASRLAGLKNIQYF. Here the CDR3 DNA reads TGTGCCAGCAGGCTAGCGGGGCTCAAAAACATTCAGTACTTC.

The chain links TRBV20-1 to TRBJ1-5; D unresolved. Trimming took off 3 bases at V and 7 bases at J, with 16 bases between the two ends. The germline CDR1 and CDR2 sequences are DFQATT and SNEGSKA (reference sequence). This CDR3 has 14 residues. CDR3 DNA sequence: TGCAGTGCTAGCCCAGATGGGGTGGGACAGCCCCAGCATTTT. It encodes CSASPDGVGQPQHF.

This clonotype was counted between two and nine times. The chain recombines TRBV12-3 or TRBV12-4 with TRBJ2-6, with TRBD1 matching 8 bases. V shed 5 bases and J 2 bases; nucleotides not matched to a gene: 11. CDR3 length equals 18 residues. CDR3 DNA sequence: TGTGCCAGCAGTGATCCTACAGGGGGTGAAGCTGGGGCCAACGTCCTGACTTTC. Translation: CASSDPTGGEAGANVLTF.

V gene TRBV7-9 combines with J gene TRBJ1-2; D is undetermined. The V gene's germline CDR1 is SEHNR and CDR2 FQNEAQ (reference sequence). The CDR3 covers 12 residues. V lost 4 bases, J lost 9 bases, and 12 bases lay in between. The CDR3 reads CASSSIGESYTF. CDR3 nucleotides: TGTGCCAGCAGCTCTATTGGGGAAAGCTACACCTTC.

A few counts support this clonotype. CDR3 DNA sequence: TGTGCCAGCAGCTTAGGACGGGGCTCGTTAGCTAACTATGGCTACACCTTC. It codes for CASSLGRGSLANYGYTF. The V call is TRBV7-6, the J call TRBJ1-2; D possibly corresponds to TRBD1 (5 bases). Trimming pared 1 base from V and 0 bases from J, leaving 15 bases between. There are 17 residues in the CDR3. Germline values: CDR1 SGHVS, CDR2 FNYEAQ.

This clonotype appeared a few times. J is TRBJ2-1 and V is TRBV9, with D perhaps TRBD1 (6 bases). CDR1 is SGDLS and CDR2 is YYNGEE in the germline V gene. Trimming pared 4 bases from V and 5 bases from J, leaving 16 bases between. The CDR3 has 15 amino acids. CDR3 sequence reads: CASSIYRDNNNEQFF. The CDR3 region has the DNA TGTGCCAGCAGCATATACCGGGACAACAACAATGAGCAGTTCTTC.

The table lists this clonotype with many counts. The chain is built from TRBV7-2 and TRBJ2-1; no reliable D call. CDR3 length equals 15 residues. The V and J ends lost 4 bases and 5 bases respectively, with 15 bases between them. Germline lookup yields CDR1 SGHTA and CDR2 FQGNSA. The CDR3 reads CASSSRRQSHNEQFF. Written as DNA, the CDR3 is TGTGCCAGCAGCTCCAGAAGACAAAGTCACAATGAGCAGTTCTTC.

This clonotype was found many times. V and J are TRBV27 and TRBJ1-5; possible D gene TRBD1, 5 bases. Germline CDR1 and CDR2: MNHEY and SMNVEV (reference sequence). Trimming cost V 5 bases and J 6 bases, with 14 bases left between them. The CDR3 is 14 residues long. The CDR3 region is CASSQGQPGQPQHF. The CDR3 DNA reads TGTGCCAGCAGTCAGGGCCAACCAGGTCAGCCCCAGCATTTT.

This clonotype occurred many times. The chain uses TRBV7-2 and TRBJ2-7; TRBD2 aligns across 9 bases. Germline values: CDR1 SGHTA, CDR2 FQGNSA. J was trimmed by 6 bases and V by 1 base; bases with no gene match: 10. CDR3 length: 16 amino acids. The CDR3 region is CASSLGRLAGAGEQYF. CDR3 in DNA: TGTGCCAGCAGCTTAGGAAGGTTAGCGGGAGCGGGCGAGCAGTACTTC.

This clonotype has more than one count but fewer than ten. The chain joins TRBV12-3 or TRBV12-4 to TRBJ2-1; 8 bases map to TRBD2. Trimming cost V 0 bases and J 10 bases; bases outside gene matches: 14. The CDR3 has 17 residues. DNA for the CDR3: TGTGCCAGCAGTTTAGCGCTAATTGGGCTAGCGGGTCAGGAGCAGTTCTTC. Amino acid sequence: CASSLALIGLAGQEQFF.